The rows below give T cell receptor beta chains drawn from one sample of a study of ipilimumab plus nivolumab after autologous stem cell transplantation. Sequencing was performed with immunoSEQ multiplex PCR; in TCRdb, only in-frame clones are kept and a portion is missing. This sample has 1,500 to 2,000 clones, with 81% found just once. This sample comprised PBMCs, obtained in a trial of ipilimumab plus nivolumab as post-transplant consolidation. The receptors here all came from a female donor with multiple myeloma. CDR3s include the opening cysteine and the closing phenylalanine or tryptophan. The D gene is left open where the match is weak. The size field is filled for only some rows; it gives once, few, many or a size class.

CSVFGGRANEQFF	TGCAGCGTGTTCGGCGGGAGGGCCAATGAGCAGTTCTTC	TRBJ2-1	TRBV29-1	TRBD2	-
CASSSRQPRSGANVLTF	TGTGCCAGCAGTTCCCGACAGCCTCGCTCTGGGGCCAACGTCCTGACTTTC	TRBJ2-6	TRBV27	-	once
CSVSGAGVYEQYF	TGCAGCGTTTCAGGGGCAGGGGTCTACGAGCAGTACTTC	TRBJ2-7	TRBV29-1	-	-
CASSLDRGGETQYF	TGTGCCAGCAGTCTCGACAGGGGTGGAGAGACCCAGTACTTC	TRBJ2-5	TRBV2	TRBD1	-
CASSVGQLNYGYTF	TGTGCCAGCAGCGTAGGGCAGCTTAACTATGGCTACACCTTC	TRBJ1-2	TRBV9	-	-
CATSRSAYSGANVLTF	TGTGCCACCAGCAGAAGCGCCTACTCTGGGGCCAACGTCCTGACTTTC	TRBJ2-6	TRBV15	-	few
CASSLSGNQPQHF	TGTGCCAGCAGTTTGTCAGGGAATCAGCCCCAGCATTTT	TRBJ1-5	TRBV28	-	-
CASTGLAGGVDTQYF	TGTGCCAGCACCGGACTAGCGGGAGGCGTAGATACGCAGTATTTT	TRBJ2-3	TRBV2	TRBD2	-
CASSQATSYEQYF	TGCGCCAGCAGCCAAGCCACTAGCTACGAGCAGTACTTC	TRBJ2-7	TRBV4-1	-	-
CASSYGRGNYGYTF	TGTGCCAGCAGTTACGGCAGGGGAAACTATGGCTACACCTTC	TRBJ1-2	TRBV6-5	-	once
CASSQVHGGRGPTGELFF	TGCGCCAGCAGCCAAGTCCACGGGGGCAGGGGGCCCACCGGGGAGCTGTTTTTT	TRBJ2-2	TRBV4-1	TRBD1	-
CASSPQSTENIQYF	TGCGCCAGCAGCCCCCAAAGTACAGAAAACATTCAGTACTTC	TRBJ2-4	TRBV5-1	-	-
CATSSTGGDEQYF	TGTGCCACCAGCAGCACAGGGGGGGACGAGCAGTACTTC	TRBJ2-7	TRBV15	-	-
CASSLGGLAGVFKFF	TGTGCCAGCAGCTTGGGGGGACTAGCGGGAGTTTTTAAGTTCTTC	TRBJ2-1	TRBV5-6	TRBD2	once
CASSTRQLRGYTF	TGTGCCAGCAGCACAAGACAGCTTCGAGGCTACACCTTC	TRBJ1-2	TRBV7-9	-	-
CASSQDGLPGNIQYF	TGCGCCAGCAGCCAAGATGGGCTGCCTGGAAACATTCAGTACTTC	TRBJ2-4	TRBV4-3	-	-